One sample yielded the 13 T cell receptor beta chains listed below, sequenced in a study of OX40 agonist ivuxolimab in advanced cancers. Profiling relied on immunoSEQ multiplex PCR, and the TCRdb table lists in-frame clones only, not all of them. Seen here are some 80,000 clones, roughly 80% observed once, and the top ten hold around 0.45%. The sample consisted of CD4+ or CD8+ T cells sorted from blood, taken in a trial of the OX40 agonist ivuxolimab. The receptors were sampled from an adult with an advanced solid tumor such as melanoma, head and neck, liver or kidney cancer.

This clone was seen a single time. The rearrangement links TRBV5-1 to TRBJ2-3; D is possibly TRBD1 (6 bases). Deletions cut 0 bases from V and 1 base from J, with 9 bases between. Germline V CDR1 and CDR2: SGHRS, YFSETQ. This CDR3 is built from 15 residues. This CDR3 is CASSLGGPRTDTQYF. CDR3 DNA: TGCGCCAGCAGCTTGGGGGGGCCCCGCACAGATACGCAGTATTTT.

This rearrangement joins TRBV28 to TRBJ1-1, with 9 bases identical to TRBD1. Trimming took 1 base from V and 5 from J; bases not matched to a gene: 2. The CDR3 is 14 residues long. Germline V gene lookup returns CDR1 MDHEN and CDR2 SYDVKM. CDR3 nucleotide sequence: TGTGCCAGCAGTTTATCGGACAGGGGTACTGAAGCTTTCTTT. It specifies CASSLSDRGTEAFF.

The V and J genes are TRBV7-6 and TRBJ1-2; tentatively, D is TRBD1 (5 bases). This CDR3 has 15 residues. Per the germline V gene, CDR1 is SGHVS and CDR2 is FNYEAQ. Deletions cut 1 base from V and 7 bases from J, with 16 bases between. The CDR3 nucleotides read TGTGCCAGCAGCTTAGTTCCCAGGGCCGACTCTGGCTACACCTTC. The encoded protein is CASSLVPRADSGYTF. The complete variable domain, with remaining parts taken from reference TRBV7-6 and TRBJ1-2, reads GAGVSQSPRYKVTKRGQDVALRCDPISGHVSLYWYRQALGQGPEFLTYFNYEAQQDKSGLPNDRFSAERPEGSISTLTIQRTEQRDSAMYRCASSLVPRADSGYTFGSGTRLTVV.

This chain uses TRBV7-2 with TRBJ2-7, with TRBD2 matching 10 bases. V shed 5 bases and J 5 bases; nucleotides not matched to a gene: 12. The V gene's germline CDR1 is SGHTA and CDR2 FQGNSA. The CDR3 extends over 16 amino acids. CDR3 coding DNA: TGTGCCAGCAGCGAGAGGACTAGCGGTCCGTTTCACGAGCAGTACTTC. Translated: CASSERTSGPFHEQYF. Combining the CDR3 with reference TRBV7-2 and TRBJ2-7 gives the whole variable domain GAGVSQSPSNKVTEKGKDVELRCDPISGHTALYWYRQSLGQGLEFLIYFQGNSAPDKSGLPSDRFSAERTGGSVSTLTIQRTQQEDSAVYLCASSERTSGPFHEQYFGPGTRLTVT.

The rearrangement joins TRBV28 to TRBJ1-1; D remains ambiguous. V shed 2 bases and J shed 3 bases, with 4 bases lying between them. CDR3 size: 12 residues. The germline CDR1 and CDR2 sequences are MDHEN and SYDVKM. For the CDR3, the DNA is TGTGCCAGCAGTTTAAGTTACACTGAAGCTTTCTTT. This sequence encodes CASSLSYTEAFF.

V usage is TRBV6-6 and J usage is TRBJ1-5; the match to TRBD1 covers 7 bases. Trimming at V came to 5 bases and at J to 4 bases, leaving 11 bases not matched to a gene. Germline V gene sequence: CDR1 MNHNY, CDR2 SVGAGI (reference sequence). CDR3 length equals 16 residues. DNA for the CDR3: TGTGCCAGCAGTACAACAGGGGCGCAGGGGAATCAGCCCCAGCATTTT. Its protein is CASSTTGAQGNQPQHF.

V gene TRBV20-1 combines with J gene TRBJ2-7, with D maybe TRBD1 (6 bases). CDR1 and CDR2 from the germline V gene are DFQATT and SNEGSKA (reference sequence). V lost 5 bases to trimming and J lost 3 bases, with 8 bases between them. CDR3 length: 11 residues. The CDR3 loop reads CSALQGYEQYV. DNA for the CDR3: TGCAGTGCTCTACAGGGCTACGAGCAGTACGTC.

The chain joins TRBV6-5 to TRBJ1-2, with 7 bases matching TRBD1. J was trimmed by 4 bases and V by 6 bases; bases with no gene match: 8. The length of the CDR3 is 14 residues. Germline assignment: CDR1 MNHEY and CDR2 SVGAGI. CDR3 in DNA: TGTGCCAGCAGACGCACTCAGGGGGGCTATGGCTACACCTTC. Translation: CASRRTQGGYGYTF.

The V gene is TRBV29-1, the J gene TRBJ2-3; D uncertain. Trimming pared 4 bases from V and 5 bases from J, leaving 19 bases between. Per the germline V gene, CDR1 is SQVTM and CDR2 is ANQGSEA. The CDR3 consists of 15 residues. The CDR3 sequence: CSVVKSHPDKDTQYF. DNA of the CDR3: TGCAGCGTTGTTAAATCCCACCCCGATAAAGATACGCAGTATTTT.

This clone was recorded a few times. The V gene is TRBV6-5, the J gene TRBJ1-1; no reliable D call. CDR3 length equals 13 residues. The germline V gene encodes CDR1 MNHEY and CDR2 SVGAGI. Trimming removed 3 bases from V and 0 bases from J, with 5 bases in between. The CDR3: CASSYQMNTEAFF. The CDR3 DNA sequence: TGTGCCAGCAGTTATCAGATGAACACTGAAGCTTTCTTT.

The V gene is TRBV19, the J gene TRBJ2-5; D may match TRBD1 or TRBD2 (5 bases each). Trimming took off 7 bases at V and 5 bases at J, with 11 bases between the two ends. The CDR3 has 12 amino acids. Per the germline V gene, CDR1 is LNHDA and CDR2 is SQIVND (reference sequence). DNA of the CDR3: TGTGCCAGTAATACGGGACGGGAGACCCAGTACTTC. This encodes CASNTGRETQYF.

The V and J genes are TRBV28 and TRBJ2-7; TRBD2 matches 14 bases. The junction had 4 bases not matched to a gene; V was cut back by 6 bases and J by 3 bases. The CDR3 has 15 residues. CDR1 and CDR2 (germline): MDHEN, SYDVKM. This chain's CDR3 is CASSPGTSGSYEQYF. Written as DNA, the CDR3 is TGTGCCAGCAGCCCTGGGACTAGCGGGAGCTACGAGCAGTACTTC.

This sequence joins TRBV6-1 and TRBJ1-1; D is perhaps TRBD1 (5 bases). The germline V gene encodes CDR1 MNHNS and CDR2 SASEGT. The V gene lost 8 bases and the J gene lost 4 bases, with 14 bases spanning the gap. The CDR3 loop spans 13 amino acids. CDR3 in DNA: TGTGCCAGCTTAAGGGGTCGCGGCACTGAAGCTTTCTTT. Encoded protein: CASLRGRGTEAFF.